Each of the 9 T cell receptor beta chains below was sequenced from the same sample in a study of T cell responses to AZD1222 COVID-19 vaccine. The repertoire was sequenced with immunoSEQ multiplex PCR; TCRdb's copy has only in-frame clones and lacks some. The sample carries about 150,000 clones, about 90% recorded once. The sample here was peripheral blood, taken on day 0 of AZD1222 vaccination. The receptors were sampled from an adult in good health.

This clone was seen a few times. This chain uses TRBV10-3 with TRBJ2-5; 8 bases map to TRBD2. J gave up 10 bases and V 2 bases, and 9 bases lay outside the gene matches. The CDR3 loop spans 14 amino acids. Germline V gives CDR1 ENHRY, CDR2 SYGVKD. DNA of the CDR3: TGTGCCATCAGTGAGGGGTCAACCGGGACTAGCCAGTACTTC. Protein sequence: CAISEGSTGTSQYF.

The J gene is TRBJ2-7, the V gene TRBV9, with 7 nucleotides matching TRBD1. The CDR3 runs 14 residues. Trimming at V came to 0 bases and at J to 2 bases, leaving 2 bases not matched to a gene. Germline CDR1 is SGDLS and CDR2 is YYNGEE. The CDR3 DNA reads as TGTGCCAGCAGCGTAGAAACAGGGGCCTACGAGCAGTACTTC. Translated, it gives CASSVETGAYEQYF. Using reference TRBV9 and TRBJ2-7 for the parts outside the CDR3, the full variable domain is DSGVTQTPKHLITATGQRVTLRCSPRSGDLSVYWYQQSLDQGLQFLIQYYNGEERAKGNILERFSAQQFPDLHSELNLSSLELGDSALYFCASSVETGAYEQYFGPGTRLTVT.

V usage is TRBV30 and J usage is TRBJ1-2; no clear D gene. V was clipped by 3 bases and J by 6 bases, with 14 bases between them. The CDR3 runs 13 residues. Germline V gives CDR1 GTSNPN, CDR2 SVGIG (reference sequence). The CDR3 loop reads CAWRYERKNGYTF. CDR3 coding DNA: TGTGCCTGGAGATACGAGAGAAAGAATGGCTACACCTTC.

The rearrangement uses TRBV6-5 and TRBJ2-2, with TRBD1 matching 7 bases. Germline V gene sequence: CDR1 MNHEY, CDR2 SVGAGI. The ends lost 4 bases at V and 3 bases at J; junction bases unmatched: 5. The CDR3 covers 15 residues. This chain's CDR3 is CASSSPGQYTGELFF. CDR3 coding DNA: TGTGCCAGCAGTTCTCCGGGACAGTACACCGGGGAGCTGTTTTTT.

V is TRBV7-2 and J is TRBJ2-3; the D gene is possibly TRBD2 (6 bases). This CDR3 is built from 14 residues. The germline V gene encodes CDR1 SGHTA and CDR2 FQGNSA. V lost 3 bases, J lost 3 bases, and 10 bases lay in between. The CDR3, as DNA: TGTGCCAGCAGCTTCGGGACTCCTACAGATACGCAGTATTTT. Residues: CASSFGTPTDTQYF. The full variable domain, its missing parts supplied by reference TRBV7-2 and TRBJ2-3, is GAGVSQSPSNKVTEKGKDVELRCDPISGHTALYWYRQSLGQGLEFLIYFQGNSAPDKSGLPSDRFSAERTGGSVSTLTIQRTQQEDSAVYLCASSFGTPTDTQYFGPGTRLTVL.

This clone was detected only once. V and J are TRBV2 and TRBJ2-1; no firm D call. The ends were cut back, 7 bases at V and 2 bases at J, with 3 bases in the middle. Germline CDR1 reads SNHLY; CDR2 reads FYNNEI. The CDR3 is 11 amino acids. The CDR3 nucleotides read TGTGCCAGCACCCCCTACAATGAGCAGTTCTTC. Its translation: CASTPYNEQFF.

J is TRBJ2-7 and V is TRBV7-2; D possibly corresponds to TRBD1 (6 bases). V dropped 6 bases and J dropped 2 bases, with 17 bases sitting between them. The CDR3 runs 15 residues. CDR1 is SGHTA and CDR2 is FQGNSA in the germline V gene. CDR3 in amino acids: CASSPGTFATYEQYF. CDR3 DNA: TGTGCCAGCAGTCCCGGGACATTCGCTACCTACGAGCAGTACTTC.

This chain joins TRBV28 and TRBJ2-6; possibly TRBD2 for D (7 bases). The CDR3 extends over 18 amino acids. Germline V gives CDR1 MDHEN, CDR2 SYDVKM. Trimming stripped 7 bases from V and 1 base from J, with 20 bases between. The DNA for the CDR3 is TGTGCCAGCAAAGGGGGAGGGTACCGCCTTTCTGGGGCCAACGTCCTGACTTTC. Translated: CASKGGGYRLSGANVLTF.

A single count supports this clone. The chain recombines TRBV19 with TRBJ2-3, with TRBD1 matching 11 bases. The J segment lost 0 bases and the V segment lost 5 bases, leaving 1 base of the junction unmatched. In germline, CDR1 is LNHDA, CDR2 SQIVND (reference sequence). The length of the CDR3 is 15 residues. This CDR3 reads CASSGDRGSTDTQYF. CDR3 coding DNA: TGTGCCAGTAGTGGGGACAGGGGGAGCACAGATACGCAGTATTTT.